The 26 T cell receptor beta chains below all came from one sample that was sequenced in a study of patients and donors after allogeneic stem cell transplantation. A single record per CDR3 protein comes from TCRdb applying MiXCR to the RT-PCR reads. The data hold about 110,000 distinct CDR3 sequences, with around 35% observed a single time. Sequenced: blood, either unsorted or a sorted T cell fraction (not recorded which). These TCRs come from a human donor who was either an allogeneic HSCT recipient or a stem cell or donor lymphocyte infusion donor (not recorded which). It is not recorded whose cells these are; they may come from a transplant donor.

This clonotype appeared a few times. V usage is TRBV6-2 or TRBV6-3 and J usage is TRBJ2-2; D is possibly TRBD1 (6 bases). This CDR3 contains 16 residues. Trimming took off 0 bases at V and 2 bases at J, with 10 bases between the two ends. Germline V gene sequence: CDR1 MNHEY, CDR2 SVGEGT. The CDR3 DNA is TGTGCCAGCAGTTACTCGAGGGGGTTAAACACCGGGGAGCTGTTTTTT. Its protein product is CASSYSRGLNTGELFF.

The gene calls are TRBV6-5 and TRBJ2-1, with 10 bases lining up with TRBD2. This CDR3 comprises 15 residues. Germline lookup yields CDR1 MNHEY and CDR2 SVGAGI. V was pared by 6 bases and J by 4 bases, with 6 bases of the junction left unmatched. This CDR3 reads CASRTSGKPYNEQFF. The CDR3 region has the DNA TGTGCCAGCAGAACTAGCGGGAAACCTTACAATGAGCAGTTCTTC.

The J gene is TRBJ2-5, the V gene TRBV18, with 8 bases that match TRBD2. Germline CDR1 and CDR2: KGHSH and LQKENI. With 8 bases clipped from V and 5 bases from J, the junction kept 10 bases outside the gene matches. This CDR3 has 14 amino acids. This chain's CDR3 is CASSPIGGRETQYF. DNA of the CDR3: TGTGCCAGCAGCCCCATCGGCGGGAGGGAGACCCAGTACTTC. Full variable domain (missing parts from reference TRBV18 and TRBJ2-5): NAGVMQNPRHLVRRRGQEARLRCSPMKGHSHVYWYRQLPEEGLKFMVYLQKENIIDESGMPKERFSAEFPKEGPSILRIQQVVRGDSAAYFCASSPIGGRETQYFGPGTRLLVL.

The CDR3 region is CASSPSGILVGELFF. Here the CDR3 DNA reads TGTGCCAGCAGCCCTAGCGGGATACTCGTCGGGGAGCTGTTTTTT. The chain uses TRBV27 and TRBJ2-2, with 9 nucleotides matching TRBD2. Germline CDR1 MNHEY, CDR2 SMNVEV (reference sequence). Unmatched junction bases numbered 9, after V lost 6 bases and J lost 7 bases. The length of the CDR3 is 15 residues.

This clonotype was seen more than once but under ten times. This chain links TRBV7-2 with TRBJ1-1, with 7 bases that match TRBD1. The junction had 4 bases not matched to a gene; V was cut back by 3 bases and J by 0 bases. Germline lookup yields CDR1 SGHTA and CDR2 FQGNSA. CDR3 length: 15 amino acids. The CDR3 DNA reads TGTGCCAGCAGCTTTTTCGGGACAGTGAACACTGAAGCTTTCTTT. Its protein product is CASSFFGTVNTEAFF.

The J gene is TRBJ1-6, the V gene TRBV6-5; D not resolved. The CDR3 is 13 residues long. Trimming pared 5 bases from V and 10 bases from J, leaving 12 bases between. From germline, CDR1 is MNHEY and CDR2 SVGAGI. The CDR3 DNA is TGTGCCAGCAGTCACGTCCGAAACTCACCCCTCCACTTT. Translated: CASSHVRNSPLHF.

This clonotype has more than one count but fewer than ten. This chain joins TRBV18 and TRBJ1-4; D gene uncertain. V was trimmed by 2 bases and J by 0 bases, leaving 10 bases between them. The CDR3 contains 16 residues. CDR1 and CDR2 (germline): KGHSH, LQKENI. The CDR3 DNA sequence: TGTGCCAGCTCACCATCGTCTGGCACAACTAATGAAAAACTGTTTTTT. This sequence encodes CASSPSSGTTNEKLFF.

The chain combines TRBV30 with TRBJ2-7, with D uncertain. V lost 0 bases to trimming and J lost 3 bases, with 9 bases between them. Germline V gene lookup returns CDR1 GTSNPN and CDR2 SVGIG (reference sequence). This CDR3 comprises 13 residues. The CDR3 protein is CAWSVKFGYEQYF. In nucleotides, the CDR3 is TGTGCCTGGAGTGTAAAGTTCGGCTACGAGCAGTACTTC.

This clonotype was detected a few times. CDR3 amino acids: CASSSQQGNTEAFF. CDR3 nucleotides: TGTGCCAGCAGTTCCCAACAGGGGAACACTGAAGCTTTCTTT. The chain recombines TRBV12-3 or TRBV12-4 with TRBJ1-1, with D possibly matching TRBD1 (6 bases). Deletions cut 4 bases from V and 1 base from J, with 10 bases between. The CDR3 is 14 residues long.

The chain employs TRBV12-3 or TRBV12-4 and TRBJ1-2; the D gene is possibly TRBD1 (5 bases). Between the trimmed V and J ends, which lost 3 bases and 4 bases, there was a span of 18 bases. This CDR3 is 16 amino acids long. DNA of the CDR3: TGTGCCAGCAGTTTTGGGACTGCGGGCGCCGGCTATGGCTACACCTTC. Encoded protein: CASSFGTAGAGYGYTF.

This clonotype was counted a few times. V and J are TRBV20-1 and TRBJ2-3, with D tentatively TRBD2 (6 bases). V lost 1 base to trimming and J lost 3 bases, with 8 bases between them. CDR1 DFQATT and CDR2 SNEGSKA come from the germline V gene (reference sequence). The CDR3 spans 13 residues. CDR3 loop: CSARGGGTDTQYF. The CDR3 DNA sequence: TGCAGTGCTAGAGGAGGAGGGACAGATACGCAGTATTTT.

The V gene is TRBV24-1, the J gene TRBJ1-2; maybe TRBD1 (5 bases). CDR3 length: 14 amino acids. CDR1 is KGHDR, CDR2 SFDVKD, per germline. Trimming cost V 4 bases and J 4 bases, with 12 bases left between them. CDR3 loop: CATSEDDRIYGYTF. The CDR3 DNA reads TGTGCCACCAGTGAAGATGACAGAATCTATGGCTACACCTTC.

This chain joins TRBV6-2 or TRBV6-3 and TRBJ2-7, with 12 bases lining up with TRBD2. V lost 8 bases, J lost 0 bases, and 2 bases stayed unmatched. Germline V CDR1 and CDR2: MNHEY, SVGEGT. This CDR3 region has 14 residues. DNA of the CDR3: TGTGCCAGCGCGACTAGCGGGAGCTCCTACGAGCAGTACTTC. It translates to CASATSGSSYEQYF.

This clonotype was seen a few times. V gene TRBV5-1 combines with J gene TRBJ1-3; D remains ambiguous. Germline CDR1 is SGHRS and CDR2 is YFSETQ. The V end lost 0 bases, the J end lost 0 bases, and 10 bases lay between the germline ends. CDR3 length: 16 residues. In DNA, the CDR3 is TGCGCCAGCAGCTTGGGGGCTCGTAACTCTGGAAACACCATATATTTT. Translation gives CASSLGARNSGNTIYF.

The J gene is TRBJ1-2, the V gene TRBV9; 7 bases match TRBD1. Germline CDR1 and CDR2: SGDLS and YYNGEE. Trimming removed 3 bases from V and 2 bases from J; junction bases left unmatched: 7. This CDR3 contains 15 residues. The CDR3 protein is CASSARDSGNYGYTF. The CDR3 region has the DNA TGTGCCAGCAGCGCCCGGGACAGCGGGAACTATGGCTACACCTTC.

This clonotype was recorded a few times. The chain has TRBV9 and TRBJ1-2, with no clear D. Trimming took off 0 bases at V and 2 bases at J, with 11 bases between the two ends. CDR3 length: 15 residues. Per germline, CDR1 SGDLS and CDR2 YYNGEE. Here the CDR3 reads CASSVVANSNYGYTF. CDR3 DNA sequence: TGTGCCAGCAGCGTAGTTGCAAATTCGAACTATGGCTACACCTTC.

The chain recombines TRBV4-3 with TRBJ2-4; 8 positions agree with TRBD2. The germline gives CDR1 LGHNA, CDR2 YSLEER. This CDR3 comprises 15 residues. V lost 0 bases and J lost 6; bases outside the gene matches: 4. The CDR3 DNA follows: TGCGCCAGCAGCCAAGAGACCAGCGGGGGAAACATTCAGTACTTC. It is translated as CASSQETSGGNIQYF.

DNA of the CDR3: TGTGCCAGCAGCTTCCGGCTCTCTGGGGCCAACGTCCTGACTTTC. It is translated as CASSFRLSGANVLTF. V gene TRBV7-9 combines with J gene TRBJ2-6, with unresolved D. CDR1 and CDR2 (germline): SEHNR, FQNEAQ (reference sequence). The CDR3 is made up of 15 amino acids. Between the trimmed V and J ends, which lost 3 bases and 0 bases, there was a span of 6 bases.

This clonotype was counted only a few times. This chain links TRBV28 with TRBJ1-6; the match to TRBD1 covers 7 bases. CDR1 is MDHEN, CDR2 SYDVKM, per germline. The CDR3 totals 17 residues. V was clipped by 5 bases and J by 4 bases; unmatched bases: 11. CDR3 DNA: TGTGCCAGCAGTACCAAGGACAGGTCGGATTATAATTCACCCCTCCACTTT. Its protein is CASSTKDRSDYNSPLHF. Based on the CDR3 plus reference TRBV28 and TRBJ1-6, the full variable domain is DVKVTQSSRYLVKRTGEKVFLECVQDMDHENMFWYRQDPGLGLRLIYFSYDVKMKEKGDIPEGYSVSREKKERFSLILESASTNQTSMYLCASSTKDRSDYNSPLHFGNGTRLTVT.

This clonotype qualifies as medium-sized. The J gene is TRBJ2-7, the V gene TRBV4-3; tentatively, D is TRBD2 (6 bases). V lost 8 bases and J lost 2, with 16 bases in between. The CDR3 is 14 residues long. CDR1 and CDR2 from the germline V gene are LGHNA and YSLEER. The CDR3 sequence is CASSRDFGAYEQYF. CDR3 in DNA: TGCGCCAGCTCACGGGACTTCGGGGCCTACGAGCAGTACTTC.

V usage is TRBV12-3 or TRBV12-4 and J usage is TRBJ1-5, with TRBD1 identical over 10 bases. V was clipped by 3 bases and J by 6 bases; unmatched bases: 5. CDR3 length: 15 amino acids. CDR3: CASSFRDRGAQPQHF. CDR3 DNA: TGTGCCAGCAGTTTCCGGGACAGGGGAGCTCAGCCCCAGCATTTT.

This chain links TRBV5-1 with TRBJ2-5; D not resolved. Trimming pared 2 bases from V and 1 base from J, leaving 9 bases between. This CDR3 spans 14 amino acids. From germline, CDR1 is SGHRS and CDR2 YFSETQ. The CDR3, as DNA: TGCGCCAGCAGCTTCCCCAGACCCCAAGAGACCCAGTACTTC. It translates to CASSFPRPQETQYF.

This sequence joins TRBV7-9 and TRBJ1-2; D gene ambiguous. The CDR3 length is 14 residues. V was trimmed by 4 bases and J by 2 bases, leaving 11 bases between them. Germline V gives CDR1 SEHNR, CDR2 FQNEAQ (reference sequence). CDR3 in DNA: TGTGCCAGCAGCTACCTGGTAGCGAACTATGGCTACACCTTC. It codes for CASSYLVANYGYTF.

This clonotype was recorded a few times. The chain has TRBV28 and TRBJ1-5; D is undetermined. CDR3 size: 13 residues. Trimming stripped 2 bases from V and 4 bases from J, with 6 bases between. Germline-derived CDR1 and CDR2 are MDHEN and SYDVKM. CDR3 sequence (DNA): TGTGCCAGCAGTTTACTACAAAATCAGCCCCAGCATTTT. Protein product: CASSLLQNQPQHF.

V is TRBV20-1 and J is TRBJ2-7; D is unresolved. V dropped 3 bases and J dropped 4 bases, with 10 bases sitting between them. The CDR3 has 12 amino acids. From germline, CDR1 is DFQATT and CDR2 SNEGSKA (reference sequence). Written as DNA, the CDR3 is TGCAGTGCTAGTTCGAGTCTTTACGAGCAGTACTTC. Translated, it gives CSASSSLYEQYF.

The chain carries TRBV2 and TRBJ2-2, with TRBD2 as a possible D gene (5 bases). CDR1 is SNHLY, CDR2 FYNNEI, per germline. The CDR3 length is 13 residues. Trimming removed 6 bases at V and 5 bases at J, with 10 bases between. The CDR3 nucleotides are TGTGCCAGCAGGGCGAGGGAGACCGGGGAGCTGTTTTTT. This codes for CASRARETGELFF. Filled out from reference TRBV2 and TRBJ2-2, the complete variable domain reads EPEVTQTPSHQVTQMGQEVILRCVPISNHLYFYWYRQILGQKVEFLVSFYNNEISEKSEIFDDQFSVERPDGSNFTLKIRSTKLEDSAMYFCASRARETGELFFGEGSRLTVL.